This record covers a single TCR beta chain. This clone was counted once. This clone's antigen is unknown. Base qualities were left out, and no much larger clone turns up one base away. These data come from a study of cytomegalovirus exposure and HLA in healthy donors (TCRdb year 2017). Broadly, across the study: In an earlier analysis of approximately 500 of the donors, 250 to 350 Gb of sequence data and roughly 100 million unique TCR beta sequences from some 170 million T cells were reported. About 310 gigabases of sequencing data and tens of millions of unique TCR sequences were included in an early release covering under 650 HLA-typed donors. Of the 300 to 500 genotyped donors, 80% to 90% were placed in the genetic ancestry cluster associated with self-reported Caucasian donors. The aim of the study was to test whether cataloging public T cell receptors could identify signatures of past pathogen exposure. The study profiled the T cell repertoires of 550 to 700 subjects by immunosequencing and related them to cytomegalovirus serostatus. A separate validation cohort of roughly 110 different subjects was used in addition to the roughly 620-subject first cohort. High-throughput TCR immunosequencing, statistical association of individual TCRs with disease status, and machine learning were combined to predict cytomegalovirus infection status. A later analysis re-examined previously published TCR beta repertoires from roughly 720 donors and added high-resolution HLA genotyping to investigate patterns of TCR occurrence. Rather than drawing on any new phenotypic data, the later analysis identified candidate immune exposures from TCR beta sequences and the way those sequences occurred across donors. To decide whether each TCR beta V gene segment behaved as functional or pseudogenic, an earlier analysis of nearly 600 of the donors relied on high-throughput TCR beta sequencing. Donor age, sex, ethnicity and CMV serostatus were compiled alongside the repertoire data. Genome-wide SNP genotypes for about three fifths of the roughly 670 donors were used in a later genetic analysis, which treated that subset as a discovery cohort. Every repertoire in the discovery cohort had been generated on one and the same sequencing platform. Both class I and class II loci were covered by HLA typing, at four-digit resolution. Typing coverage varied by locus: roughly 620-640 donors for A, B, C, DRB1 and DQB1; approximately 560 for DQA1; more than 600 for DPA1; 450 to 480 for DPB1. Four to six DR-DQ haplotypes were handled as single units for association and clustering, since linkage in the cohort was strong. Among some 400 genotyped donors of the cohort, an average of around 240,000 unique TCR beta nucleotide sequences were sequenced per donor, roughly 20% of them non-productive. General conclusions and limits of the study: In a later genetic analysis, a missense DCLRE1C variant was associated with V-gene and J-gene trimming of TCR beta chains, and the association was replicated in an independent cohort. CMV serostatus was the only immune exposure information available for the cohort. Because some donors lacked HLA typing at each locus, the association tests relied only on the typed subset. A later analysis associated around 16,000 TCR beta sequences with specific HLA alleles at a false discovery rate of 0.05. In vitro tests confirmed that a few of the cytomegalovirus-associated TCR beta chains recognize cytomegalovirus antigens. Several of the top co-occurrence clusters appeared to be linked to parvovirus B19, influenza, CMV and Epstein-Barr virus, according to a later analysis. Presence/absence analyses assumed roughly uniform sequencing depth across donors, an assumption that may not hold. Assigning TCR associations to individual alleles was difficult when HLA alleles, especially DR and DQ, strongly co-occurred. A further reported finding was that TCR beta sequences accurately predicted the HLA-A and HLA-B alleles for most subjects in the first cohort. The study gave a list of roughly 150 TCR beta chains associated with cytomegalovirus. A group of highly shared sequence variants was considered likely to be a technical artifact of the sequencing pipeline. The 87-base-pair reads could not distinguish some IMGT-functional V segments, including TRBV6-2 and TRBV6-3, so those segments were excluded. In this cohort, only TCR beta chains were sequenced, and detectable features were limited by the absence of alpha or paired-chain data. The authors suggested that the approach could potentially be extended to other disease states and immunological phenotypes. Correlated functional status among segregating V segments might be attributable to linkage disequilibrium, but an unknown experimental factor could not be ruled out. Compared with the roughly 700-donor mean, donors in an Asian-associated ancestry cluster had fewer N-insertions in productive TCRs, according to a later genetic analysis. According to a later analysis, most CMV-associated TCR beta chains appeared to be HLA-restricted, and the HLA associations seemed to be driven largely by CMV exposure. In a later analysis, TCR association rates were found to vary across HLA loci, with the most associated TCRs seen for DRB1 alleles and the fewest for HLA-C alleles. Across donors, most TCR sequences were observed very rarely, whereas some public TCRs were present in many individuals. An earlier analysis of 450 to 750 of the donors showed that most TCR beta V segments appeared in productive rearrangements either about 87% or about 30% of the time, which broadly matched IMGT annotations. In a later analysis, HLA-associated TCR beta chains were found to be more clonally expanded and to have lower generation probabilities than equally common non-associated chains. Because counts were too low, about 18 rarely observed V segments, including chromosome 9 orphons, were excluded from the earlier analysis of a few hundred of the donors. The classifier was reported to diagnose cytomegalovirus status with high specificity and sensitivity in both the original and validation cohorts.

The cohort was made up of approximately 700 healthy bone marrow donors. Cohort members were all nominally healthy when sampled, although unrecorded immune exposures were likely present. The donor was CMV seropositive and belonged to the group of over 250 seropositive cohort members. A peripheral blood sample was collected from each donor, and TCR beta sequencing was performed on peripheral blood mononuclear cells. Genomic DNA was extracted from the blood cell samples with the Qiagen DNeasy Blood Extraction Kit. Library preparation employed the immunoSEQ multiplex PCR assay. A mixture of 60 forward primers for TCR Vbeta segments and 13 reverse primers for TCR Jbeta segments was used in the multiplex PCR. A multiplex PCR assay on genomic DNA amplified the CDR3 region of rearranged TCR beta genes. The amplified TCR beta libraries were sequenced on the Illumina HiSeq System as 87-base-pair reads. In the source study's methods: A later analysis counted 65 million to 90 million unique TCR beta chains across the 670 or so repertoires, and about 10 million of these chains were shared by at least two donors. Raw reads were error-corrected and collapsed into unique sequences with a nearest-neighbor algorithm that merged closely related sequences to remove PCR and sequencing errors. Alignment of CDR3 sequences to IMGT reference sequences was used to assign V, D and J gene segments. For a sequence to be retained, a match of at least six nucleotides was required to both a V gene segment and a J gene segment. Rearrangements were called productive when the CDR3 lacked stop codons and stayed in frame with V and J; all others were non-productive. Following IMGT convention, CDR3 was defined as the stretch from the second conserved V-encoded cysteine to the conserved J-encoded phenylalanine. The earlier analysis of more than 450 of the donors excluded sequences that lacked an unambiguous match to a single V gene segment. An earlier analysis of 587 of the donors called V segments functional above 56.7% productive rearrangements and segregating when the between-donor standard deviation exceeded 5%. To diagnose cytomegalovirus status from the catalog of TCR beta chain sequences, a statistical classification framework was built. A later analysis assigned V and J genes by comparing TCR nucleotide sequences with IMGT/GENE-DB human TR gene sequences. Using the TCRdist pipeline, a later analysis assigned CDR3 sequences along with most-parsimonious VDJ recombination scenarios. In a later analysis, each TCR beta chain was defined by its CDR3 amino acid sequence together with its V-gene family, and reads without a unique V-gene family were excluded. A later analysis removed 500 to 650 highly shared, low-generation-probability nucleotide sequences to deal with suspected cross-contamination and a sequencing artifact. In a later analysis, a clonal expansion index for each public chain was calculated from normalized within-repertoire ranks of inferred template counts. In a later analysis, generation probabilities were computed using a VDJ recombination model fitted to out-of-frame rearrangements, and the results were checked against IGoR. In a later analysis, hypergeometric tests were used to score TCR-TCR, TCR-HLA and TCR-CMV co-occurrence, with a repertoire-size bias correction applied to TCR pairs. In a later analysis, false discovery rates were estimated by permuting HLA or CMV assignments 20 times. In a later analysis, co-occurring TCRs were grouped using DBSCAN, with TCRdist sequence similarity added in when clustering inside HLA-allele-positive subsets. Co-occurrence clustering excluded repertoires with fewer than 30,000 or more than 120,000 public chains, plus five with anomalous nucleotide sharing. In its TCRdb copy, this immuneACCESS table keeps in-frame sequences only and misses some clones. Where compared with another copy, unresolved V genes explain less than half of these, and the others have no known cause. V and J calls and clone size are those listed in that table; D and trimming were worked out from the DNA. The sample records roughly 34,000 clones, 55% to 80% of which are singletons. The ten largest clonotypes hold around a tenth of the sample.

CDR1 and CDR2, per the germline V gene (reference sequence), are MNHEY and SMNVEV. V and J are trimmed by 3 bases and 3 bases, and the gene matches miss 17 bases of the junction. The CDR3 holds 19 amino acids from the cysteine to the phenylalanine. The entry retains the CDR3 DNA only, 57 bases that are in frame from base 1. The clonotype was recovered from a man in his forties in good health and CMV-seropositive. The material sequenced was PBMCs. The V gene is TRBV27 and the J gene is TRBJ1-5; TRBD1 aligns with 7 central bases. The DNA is TGTGCCAGCAGTTTCAGGGACAGCAGTAAAACCTCCCTCAATCAGCCCCAGCATTTT. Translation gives CASSFRDSSKTSLNQPQHF.